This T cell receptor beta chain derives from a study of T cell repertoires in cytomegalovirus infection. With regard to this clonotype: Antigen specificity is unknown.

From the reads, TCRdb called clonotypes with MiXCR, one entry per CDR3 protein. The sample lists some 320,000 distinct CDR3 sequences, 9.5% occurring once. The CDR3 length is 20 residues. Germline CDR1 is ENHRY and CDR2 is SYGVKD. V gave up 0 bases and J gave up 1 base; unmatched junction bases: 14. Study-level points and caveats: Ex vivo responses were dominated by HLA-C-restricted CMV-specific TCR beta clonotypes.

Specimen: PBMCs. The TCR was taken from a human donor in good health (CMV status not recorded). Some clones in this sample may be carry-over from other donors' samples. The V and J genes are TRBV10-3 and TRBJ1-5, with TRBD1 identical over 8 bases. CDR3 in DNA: TGTGCCATCAGTGAGTCCCTCGTGACAGGGGAATGGGGCAGCAATCAGCCCCAGCATTTT. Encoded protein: CAISESLVTGEWGSNQPQHF.